This passage covers 32 T cell receptor beta chains from one sample sequenced in a study of beta chain features in type 1 diabetes. Sequencing targeted expressed TCRB transcripts, as all isolated RNA had been reverse transcribed. TCRdb keeps only in-frame clones here, not all; method: immunoSEQ multiplex PCR. The sample lists a few hundred thousand clones, over 11% occurring once. These receptors lack a known antigen. Study-level results: There was a moderate but significant shortening of TCRB CDR3s in all four CD4+ subsets of Type 1 diabetes patients.

Input material: naive CD4+ T cells from blood. Every receptor here comes from a man aged 25-45 years with type 1 diabetes.

The chain employs TRBV19 and TRBJ1-2; 10 bases agree with TRBD1. The CDR3 is made up of 15 amino acids. V shed 5 bases and J 8 bases; nucleotides not matched to a gene: 11. Germline values: CDR1 LNHDA, CDR2 SQIVND (reference sequence). CDR3 coding DNA: TGTGCCAGTAGTCCAAGGGACAGGGGTTCGAGCGGCTACACCTTC. Its translation: CASSPRDRGSSGYTF.

V is TRBV11-3 and J is TRBJ1-1, with D possibly matching TRBD1 (5 bases). V shed 5 bases and J shed 3 bases, with 13 bases lying between them. The CDR3 is made up of 14 amino acids. CDR1 and CDR2 (germline): SGHNT, YENEEA. This chain's CDR3 is CASSPLSGDTEAFF. DNA for the CDR3: TGTGCCAGCAGCCCTCTTTCGGGGGACACTGAAGCTTTCTTT.

This clone was recorded a few times. The genes are TRBV5-1 and TRBJ2-6; 12 bases are shared with TRBD2. The CDR3 length is 18 residues. Trimming removed 4 bases from V and 0 bases from J; junction bases left unmatched: 5. Germline CDR1 reads SGHRS; CDR2 reads YFSETQ. CDR3 nucleotides: TGCGCCAGCAGCGCAGGACTAGCGGGGACCTCTGGGGCCAACGTCCTGACTTTC. This sequence encodes CASSAGLAGTSGANVLTF. Using reference TRBV5-1 and TRBJ2-6 for the parts outside the CDR3, the full variable domain is KAGVTQTPRYLIKTRGQQVTLSCSPISGHRSVSWYQQTPGQGLQFLFEYFSETQRNKGNFPGRFSGRQFSNSRSEMNVSTLELGDSALYLCASSAGLAGTSGANVLTFGAGSRLTVL.

This clone was observed a few times. J is TRBJ2-7 and V is TRBV5-1; 7 bases map to TRBD1. The CDR3 contains 12 residues. CDR1 and CDR2 from the germline V gene are SGHRS and YFSETQ. The J segment lost 4 bases and the V segment lost 7 bases, leaving 5 bases of the junction unmatched. CDR3: CASGTDSYEQYF. Written as DNA, the CDR3 is TGCGCCAGCGGGACAGATTCTTACGAGCAGTACTTC.

In this sample, this clone turned up a few times. The chain links TRBV25-1 to TRBJ2-7; weak D call: TRBD1 (6 bases). V gave up 4 bases and J gave up 6 bases, with 19 bases separating them. This CDR3 is built from 15 residues. Per germline, CDR1 MGHDK and CDR2 SYGVNS. The CDR3 loop reads CASSGRQEDWREQYF. CDR3 in DNA: TGTGCCAGCAGTGGTAGACAGGAGGACTGGCGCGAGCAGTACTTC.

In this sample, this clone turned up a few times. The V call is TRBV4-2, the J call TRBJ2-7, with 8 positions matching TRBD2. J lost 3 bases, V lost 2 bases, and 6 bases had no gene match. This CDR3 is 15 amino acids long. Looked up from germline, CDR1 is LGHNA and CDR2 is YNFKEQ. The CDR3 DNA reads as TGTGCCAGCAGCCAATCTACTAGCGGAGACTACGAGCAGTACTTC. The encoded protein is CASSQSTSGDYEQYF.

A note on this clone: The same CDR3 can be traced to other DNA sequences in this sample. The chain uses TRBV5-1 and TRBJ1-1; D is possibly TRBD1 (6 bases). CDR1 SGHRS and CDR2 YFSETQ come from the germline V gene. There are 15 residues in the CDR3. Trimming removed 4 bases at V and 0 bases at J, with 13 bases between. The CDR3 sequence: CASSLGAGVNTEAFF. CDR3 nucleotides: TGCGCCAGCAGCCTGGGGGCCGGGGTGAACACTGAAGCTTTCTTT.

V gene TRBV6-5 combines with J gene TRBJ2-7, with TRBD1 as a possible D gene (6 bases). The V gene lost 4 bases and the J gene lost 0 bases, with 10 bases spanning the gap. Looked up from germline, CDR1 is MNHEY and CDR2 is SVGAGI. The CDR3 covers 14 residues. The CDR3: CASSSSTGSYEQYF. In nucleotides, the CDR3 is TGTGCCAGCAGTTCATCGACAGGCTCCTACGAGCAGTACTTC.

The chain links TRBV6-5 to TRBJ1-1; 11 bases map to TRBD1. J lost 8 bases, V lost 5 bases, and 7 bases had no gene match. The CDR3 consists of 14 residues. Germline V gene lookup returns CDR1 MNHEY and CDR2 SVGAGI. CDR3 in DNA: TGTGCCAGCAGTACCGGGACAGGGGGTCCAGAAGCTTTCTTT. As protein: CASSTGTGGPEAFF.

This clone was counted between two and nine times. V is TRBV4-2 and J is TRBJ1-6; 9 positions agree with TRBD1. With 5 bases clipped from V and 4 bases from J, the junction kept 9 bases outside the gene matches. The V gene's germline CDR1 is LGHNA and CDR2 YNFKEQ. The CDR3 runs 17 residues. The CDR3 loop is CASSSSTGGGYNSPLHF. In DNA, the CDR3 is TGTGCCAGCAGCAGTAGCACAGGGGGCGGTTATAATTCACCCCTCCACTTT.

This clone was recorded a few times. This chain uses TRBV19 with TRBJ2-3, with TRBD2 matching 7 bases. The ends lost 9 bases at V and 2 bases at J; junction bases unmatched: 8. Per the germline V gene, CDR1 is LNHDA and CDR2 is SQIVND (reference sequence). The CDR3 contains 14 residues. For the CDR3, the DNA is TGTGCCAGCCGACTAGCCCTTCCCACAGATACGCAGTATTTT. This sequence encodes CASRLALPTDTQYF.

The table lists this clone with a few counts. V usage is TRBV25-1 and J usage is TRBJ1-1; TRBD1 aligns across 8 bases. With 4 bases clipped from V and 0 bases from J, the junction kept 4 bases outside the gene matches. The CDR3 has 15 amino acids. Germline V lookup: CDR1 MGHDK, CDR2 SYGVNS. The DNA of the CDR3 is TGTGCCAGCAGTGCAGGACAGGGAGTGAACACTGAAGCTTTCTTT. Protein sequence: CASSAGQGVNTEAFF.

The sample holds a few counts of this clone. The chain carries TRBV28 and TRBJ2-7, with D possibly matching TRBD1 (6 bases). Germline lookup yields CDR1 MDHEN and CDR2 SYDVKM. This CDR3 is built from 11 residues. The V and J ends lost 11 bases and 2 bases respectively, with 10 bases between them. Written as DNA, the CDR3 is TGTGCCGCAGGGGCTACCTACGAGCAGTACTTC. This translates into CAAGATYEQYF.

The chain carries TRBV5-4 and TRBJ1-1; 8 bases are a match to TRBD1. V was pared by 4 bases and J by 1 base, with 6 bases of the junction left unmatched. Germline CDR1 is SGHNT and CDR2 is YYREEE (reference sequence). The CDR3 sequence is 15 residues long. The CDR3 here is CASSPWGTGNTEAFF. CDR3 sequence (DNA): TGTGCCAGCAGCCCCTGGGGGACAGGGAACACTGAAGCTTTCTTT. Full variable domain (rest looked up from reference TRBV5-4 and TRBJ1-1): ETGVTQSPTHLIKTRGQQVTLRCSSQSGHNTVSWYQQALGQGPQFIFQYYREEENGRGNFPPRFSGLQFPNYSSELNVNALELDDSALYLCASSPWGTGNTEAFFGQGTRLTVV.

The chain has TRBV6-5 and TRBJ2-1; TRBD2 matches at 10 bases. Unmatched junction bases numbered 4, after V lost 6 bases and J lost 8 bases. This CDR3 is 13 amino acids long. Germline lookup yields CDR1 MNHEY and CDR2 SVGAGI. CDR3 sequence (DNA): TGTGCCAGCAGGGCTAGCGGGAGACATGAGCAGTTCTTC. Encoded protein: CASRASGRHEQFF.

This clone has a handful of counts. V is TRBV2 and J is TRBJ1-2, with 10 bases fitting TRBD1. The junction had 7 bases not matched to a gene; V was cut back by 5 bases and J by 4 bases. The CDR3 has 15 residues. The germline CDR1 and CDR2 sequences are SNHLY and FYNNEI. CDR3: CASSFSTGGSYGYTF. The CDR3 bases are TGTGCCAGCAGTTTCTCGACAGGGGGCTCCTATGGCTACACCTTC.

This clone was counted only a few times. J is TRBJ2-1 and V is TRBV18; TRBD2 matches at 9 bases. The germline V gene has CDR1 KGHSH and CDR2 LQKENI. The CDR3 is 14 amino acids. The trim removed 3 bases at V and 10 bases at J, leaving 7 bases unmatched. Here the CDR3 reads CASSPAPSGVEQFF. CDR3 DNA sequence: TGTGCCAGCTCACCGGCTCCTAGCGGGGTAGAGCAGTTCTTC.

V gene TRBV5-1 combines with J gene TRBJ2-2, with D unclear. Germline loops: CDR1 SGHRS, CDR2 YFSETQ. Trimming shortened V by 6 bases and J by 6 bases, and 12 bases separated the two germline ends. There are 13 residues in the CDR3. Written as DNA, the CDR3 is TGCGCCAGCATGGCCAGCGAGGCCGGGGAGCTGTTTTTT. As protein: CASMASEAGELFF. Based on the CDR3 plus reference TRBV5-1 and TRBJ2-2, the full variable domain is KAGVTQTPRYLIKTRGQQVTLSCSPISGHRSVSWYQQTPGQGLQFLFEYFSETQRNKGNFPGRFSGRQFSNSRSEMNVSTLELGDSALYLCASMASEAGELFFGEGSRLTVL.

This rearrangement joins TRBV6-1 to TRBJ2-7; D uncertain. V was trimmed by 5 bases and J by 2 bases, leaving 10 bases between them. Looked up from germline, CDR1 is MNHNS and CDR2 is SASEGT. The CDR3 totals 13 residues. CDR3 sequence: CASSSVVTYEQYF. The CDR3 DNA reads as TGTGCCAGCAGTTCGGTAGTCACCTACGAGCAGTACTTC.

This clone was seen only a few times. The DNA for the CDR3 is TGTGCCAGCAGCTTAGATGGTAGCTCCTACGAGCAGTACTTC. This translates into CASSLDGSSYEQYF. The chain has TRBV11-3 and TRBJ2-7; D unclear. In germline, CDR1 is SGHNT, CDR2 YENEEA. The CDR3 has 14 amino acids. Trimming removed 0 bases at V and 0 bases at J, with 6 bases between.

This clone came up a few times. The chain couples TRBV30 to TRBJ2-1; D unresolved. CDR1 and CDR2 (germline): GTSNPN, SVGIG (reference sequence). Trimming removed 0 bases at V and 5 bases at J, with 8 bases between. The CDR3 runs to 13 residues. The CDR3 DNA reads TGTGCCTGGAGTGTAAACCTAAACAATGAGCAGTTCTTC. Translated, it gives CAWSVNLNNEQFF.

This clone was seen more than once but under ten times. The chain employs TRBV18 and TRBJ1-1; 11 nucleotides line up with TRBD1. CDR3 length equals 15 residues. Germline lookup yields CDR1 KGHSH and CDR2 LQKENI. V was clipped by 2 bases and J by 6 bases; unmatched bases: 5. CDR3 in DNA: TGTGCCAGCTCACCAGGACAGGGGGCGATCTCTGAAGCTTTCTTT. Translating gives CASSPGQGAISEAFF.

The rearrangement joins TRBV5-1 to TRBJ2-3; tentative D call: TRBD2 (6 bases). V dropped 3 bases and J dropped 2 bases, with 10 bases sitting between them. The CDR3 covers 14 residues. The germline V gene encodes CDR1 SGHRS and CDR2 YFSETQ. In DNA, the CDR3 is TGCGCCAGCAGCTGGGGGGAACTCACAGATACGCAGTATTTT. Translated, it gives CASSWGELTDTQYF.

This chain joins TRBV5-1 and TRBJ2-1; TRBD2 matches at 8 bases. The CDR3 has 14 amino acids. Germline V gene lookup returns CDR1 SGHRS and CDR2 YFSETQ. Unmatched junction bases numbered 8, after V lost 4 bases and J lost 8 bases. The CDR3, as DNA: TGCGCCAGCAGCAAGGGACTAGTAGGCGATGAGCAGTTCTTC. Translated: CASSKGLVGDEQFF.

A few counts support this clone. The V and J genes are TRBV9 and TRBJ2-3; 14 positions agree with TRBD2. Trimming removed 4 bases from V and 5 bases from J; junction bases left unmatched: 6. CDR1 is SGDLS and CDR2 is YYNGEE in the germline V gene. This CDR3 comprises 16 residues. The CDR3 region has the DNA TGTGCCAGCAGCTCAAGACTAGCGGGGGGGCAAGATACGCAGTATTTT. This codes for CASSSRLAGGQDTQYF.

The V call is TRBV5-1, the J call TRBJ1-1; 7 bases fit TRBD1. Germline V gene sequence: CDR1 SGHRS, CDR2 YFSETQ. V was pared by 4 bases and J by 3 bases, with 3 bases of the junction left unmatched. The CDR3 is 13 amino acids. The CDR3 coding sequence is TGCGCCAGCAGCCAAACAGGGGACACTGAAGCTTTCTTT. It is translated as CASSQTGDTEAFF.

The V and J genes are TRBV29-1 and TRBJ1-2, with 7 bases matching TRBD1. The CDR3 consists of 12 residues. CDR1 and CDR2 (germline): SQVTM, ANQGSEA. The V and J ends lost 8 bases and 3 bases, in that order; junction bases with no gene match: 6. The CDR3: CSTAGTDYGYTF. CDR3 nucleotide sequence: TGCAGCACGGCCGGGACAGACTATGGCTACACCTTC.

The V and J genes are TRBV27 and TRBJ2-5, with 8 positions matching TRBD2. V was pared by 8 bases and J by 1 base, with 6 bases of the junction left unmatched. The length of the CDR3 is 14 residues. Germline V lookup: CDR1 MNHEY, CDR2 SMNVEV (reference sequence). CDR3 residues: CASSPGGRQETQYF. CDR3 DNA sequence: TGTGCCAGCTCCCCGGGGGGGCGCCAAGAGACCCAGTACTTC.

This clone appeared a few times. The chain employs TRBV7-6 and TRBJ1-5, with 7 bases that match TRBD1. The CDR3 is 16 amino acids. Germline CDR1 and CDR2: SGHVS and FNYEAQ. V lost 8 bases and J lost 6; bases outside the gene matches: 16. Written as DNA, the CDR3 is TGTGCCAGCTCTGCCCCGGAAGGGGGCACGGGTCAGCCCCAGCATTTT. Its translation: CASSAPEGGTGQPQHF.

V is TRBV30 and J is TRBJ2-1, with D possibly matching TRBD1 (6 bases). The V gene lost 4 bases and the J gene lost 2 bases, with 15 bases spanning the gap. CDR3 size: 15 residues. Germline assignment: CDR1 GTSNPN and CDR2 SVGIG (reference sequence). The CDR3 spells CAWNEGQGPYNEQFF. In nucleotides, the CDR3 is TGTGCCTGGAACGAGGGCCAGGGGCCCTACAATGAGCAGTTCTTC.

This clone was seen a few times. The chain combines TRBV5-1 with TRBJ2-5; TRBD1 matches 7 bases. This CDR3 contains 12 residues. From germline, CDR1 is SGHRS and CDR2 YFSETQ. With V trimmed by 7 bases and J by 5 bases, 5 bases remained unmatched. The CDR3 sequence: CASGTGDETQYF. The DNA of the CDR3 is TGCGCCAGCGGAACAGGGGACGAGACCCAGTACTTC.

This chain links TRBV11-3 with TRBJ2-1; 8 bases line up with TRBD2. Germline V CDR1 and CDR2: SGHNT, YENEEA. Losses at the gene ends were 5 bases for V and 4 bases for J; bases not matched to a gene: 7. This CDR3 has 15 amino acids. This CDR3 reads CASSPKAGGYNEQFF. In DNA form, the CDR3 reads TGTGCCAGCAGCCCAAAGGCGGGGGGATACAATGAGCAGTTCTTC.